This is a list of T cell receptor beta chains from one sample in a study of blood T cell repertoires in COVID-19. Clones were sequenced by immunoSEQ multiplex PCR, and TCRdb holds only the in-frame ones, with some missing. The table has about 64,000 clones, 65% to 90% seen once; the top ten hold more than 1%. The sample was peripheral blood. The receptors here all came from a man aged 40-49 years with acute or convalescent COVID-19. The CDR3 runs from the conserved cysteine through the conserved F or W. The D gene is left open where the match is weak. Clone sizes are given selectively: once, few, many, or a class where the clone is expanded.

CASSLVGGGANYGYTF,TGTGCCAGTAGCTTGGTCGGCGGTGGAGCTAACTATGGCTACACCTTC,few,.,TRBJ1-2,TRBV19
CASSKAGVDEKLFF,TGTGCCAGCAGCAAAGCAGGGGTTGATGAAAAACTGTTTTTT,.,.,TRBJ1-4,TRBV21-1
CASSQDRDFTDTQYF,TGTGCCAGCAGCCAAGACCGGGATTTCACAGATACGCAGTATTTT,few,.,TRBJ2-3,TRBV14
CASSARGESSGYEQYF,TGTGCCAGCAGCGCTAGGGGGGAGTCTAGCGGCTACGAGCAGTACTTC,.,.,TRBJ2-7,TRBV2
CASTMEGLGNEKLFF,TGTGCCAGTACCATGGAGGGATTGGGAAACGAAAAACTGTTTTTT,.,.,TRBJ1-4,TRBV19
CASSPPAPNYGYTF,TGTGCCAGCAGCCCACCTGCGCCTAACTATGGCTACACCTTC,.,.,TRBJ1-2,TRBV5-8
CASGFKDRVNEKLFF,TGTGCTAGTGGTTTTAAGGACAGGGTAAATGAAAAACTGTTTTTT,.,TRBD1,TRBJ1-4,TRBV12-5
CASSLEGASYNEQFF,TGTGCCAGCAGCTTGGAGGGGGCCTCCTACAATGAGCAGTTCTTC,.,TRBD1,TRBJ2-1,TRBV5-5
CASSFNTGGNTGELFF,TGTGCCAGCAGCTTTAATACAGGGGGGAACACCGGGGAGCTGTTTTTT,.,TRBD1,TRBJ2-2,TRBV7-3
CAWIGQGQNTEAFF,TGTGCCTGGATCGGACAGGGCCAGAACACTGAAGCTTTCTTT,once,TRBD1,TRBJ1-1,TRBV30
CASSSGTGGLRSYNSPLHF,TGTGCCAGCAGCTCAGGGACAGGGGGTCTTAGATCCTATAATTCACCCCTCCACTTT,.,TRBD1,TRBJ1-6,TRBV5-5
CASNRARDGYTF,TGTGCCAGCAACAGGGCTAGGGATGGCTACACCTTC,.,.,TRBJ1-2,TRBV12-3/TRBV12-4
CASSWDRTFSNQPQHF,TGTGCCAGCAGTTGGGACAGGACGTTTAGCAATCAGCCCCAGCATTTT,.,TRBD1,TRBJ1-5,TRBV27
CASSQVEDGDEQYF,TGCGCCAGCAGCCAAGTAGAGGACGGGGACGAGCAGTACTTC,.,.,TRBJ2-7,TRBV4-1
CASSESSVGNTIYF,TGTGCCAGCAGTGAAAGTTCAGTCGGAAACACCATATATTTT,.,.,TRBJ1-3,TRBV2
CASSQDSTDTQYF,TGTGCCAGTAGTCAGGATAGCACAGATACGCAGTATTTT,once,.,TRBJ2-3,TRBV19
CASAPRPTDTQYF,TGTGCCAGCGCCCCCAGGCCCACAGATACGCAGTATTTT,.,.,TRBJ2-3,TRBV28
CASSRRDRETDTQYF,TGTGCCAGCAGCCGCCGGGACAGGGAGACAGATACGCAGTATTTT,.,TRBD1,TRBJ2-3,TRBV7-3
CASSLTGSDQPQHF,TGTGCCAGCAGCCTGACAGGGAGCGACCAGCCCCAGCATTTT,.,TRBD1,TRBJ1-5,TRBV3-1/TRBV3-2
CASSPKAGERETQYF,TGTGCCAGCTCACCAAAAGCGGGGGAGAGAGAGACCCAGTACTTC,once,TRBD2,TRBJ2-5,TRBV18
CSVVAGISTDTQYF,TGCAGCGTTGTAGCGGGGATAAGCACAGATACGCAGTATTTT,.,TRBD2,TRBJ2-3,TRBV29-1
CASCKGAGDRENCTGYTF,TGTGCCAGCTGTAAAGGTGCCGGGGACAGGGAAAATTGTACGGGCTACACCTTC,.,TRBD1,TRBJ1-2,TRBV7-9
CASSLSFGYEQYF,TGTGCCAGCAGCTTGTCTTTCGGCTACGAGCAGTACTTC,.,.,TRBJ2-7,TRBV11-3
CASSLVTRGQGAETF,TGTGCCAGCAGTTTAGTCACTAGGGGACAGGGGGCTGAAACCTTC,.,TRBD1,TRBJ1-2,TRBV28
CASSLQGNTEAFF,TGTGCCAGCAGTTTACAGGGGAACACTGAAGCTTTCTTT,.,.,TRBJ1-1,TRBV12-3/TRBV12-4
CASSLERGAGQPQHF,TGTGCCAGCAGTTTAGAACGGGGGGCCGGTCAGCCCCAGCATTTT,.,.,TRBJ1-5,TRBV28
CASSLKTGGTGELFF,TGCGCCAGCAGCTTGAAGACAGGGGGGACCGGGGAGCTGTTTTTT,.,TRBD1,TRBJ2-2,TRBV5-1
CATPGTDNQPQHF,TGTGCCACCCCCGGGACAGACAATCAGCCCCAGCATTTT,.,TRBD1,TRBJ1-5,TRBV24-1
CASRQGDVQYF,TGTGCCAGCAGGCAGGGGGATGTGCAGTATTTT,.,TRBD1,TRBJ2-3,TRBV5-8
CASSSTATAVSSYEQYF,TGTGCCAGCAGTTCCACCGCCACGGCGGTGAGCTCCTACGAGCAGTACTTC,.,.,TRBJ2-7,TRBV6-2/TRBV6-3
CAWAGGAATRSPSSYNSPLHF,TGTGCCTGGGCCGGTGGGGCGGCAACTCGGTCCCCAAGCTCCTATAATTCACCCCTCCACTTT,.,.,TRBJ1-6,TRBV30
CASSLGGWTEAFF,TGCGCCAGCAGCCTAGGGGGCTGGACTGAAGCTTTCTTT,.,TRBD1,TRBJ1-1,TRBV5-1
CASSELADSNQPQHF,TGTGCCAGCAGTGAATTGGCAGATAGCAATCAGCCCCAGCATTTT,.,.,TRBJ1-5,TRBV2